What follows are 13 T cell receptor beta chains derived from one specimen sequenced in a study of T cell repertoires in cytomegalovirus infection (dated by TCRdb to about 2019). No cognate antigen is known for these TCRs. Instrument on record: Illumina HiSeq 1500. TCRdb applied fastp at Q25 and MiXCR to the public reads, then kept only in-frame beta chains. When rows share a CDR3 protein, they turn into one entry using the most common DNA and genes. Within this sample are about 900,000 distinct CDR3 sequences, with 30% to 40% of them counted one time only. The ten largest clones represent roughly 13% of the sample. Explained via the paper, the treatment or condition label denotes: in vitro stimulation with specific CMV peptide epitopes to enrich CMV-specific T cells. The specimen comprised cultured CD8+ T cells from PBMCs, sampled from culture after CMV antigen stimulation. Receptors originate from a human donor in good health (CMV status not recorded). Some clones in this sample may be carry-over from other donors' samples.

The CDR3 is CASSMTGVNTEAFF. The CDR3 nucleotides read TGTGCCAGCAGTATGACAGGAGTGAACACTGAAGCTTTCTTT. The chain uses TRBV27 and TRBJ1-1; maybe TRBD1 (6 bases). Trimming stripped 5 bases from V and 0 bases from J, with 10 bases between. CDR1 is MNHEY and CDR2 is SMNVEV in the germline V gene (reference sequence). This CDR3 contains 14 residues.

This chain uses TRBV28 with TRBJ2-1; D is uncertain. V lost 5 bases and J lost 5, with 10 bases in between. The germline CDR1 and CDR2 sequences are MDHEN and SYDVKM. CDR3 length equals 13 residues. The CDR3 sequence is CASSEAENNEQFF. The CDR3 DNA is TGTGCCAGCAGTGAGGCGGAGAACAATGAGCAGTTCTTC.

This sequence joins TRBV7-6 and TRBJ2-1; 8 bases agree with TRBD2. CDR3 length: 17 amino acids. V gave up 7 bases and J gave up 0 bases; unmatched junction bases: 11. The germline V gene encodes CDR1 SGHVS and CDR2 FNYEAQ. CDR3 sequence reads: CASTNNRGGPSYNEQFF. CDR3 DNA: TGTGCCAGCACCAATAATCGGGGGGGCCCCTCCTACAATGAGCAGTTCTTC.

This clonotype has only a few counts. This chain uses TRBV28 with TRBJ2-1; 12 bases map to TRBD2. V trimming: 5 bases; J trimming: 0 bases; junction bases outside the gene matches: 11. CDR1 is MDHEN and CDR2 is SYDVKM in the germline V gene. The CDR3 length is 19 residues. CDR3 loop: CASSPPGGLAGTSYNEQFF. For the CDR3, the DNA is TGTGCCAGCAGTCCACCGGGCGGACTAGCGGGGACCTCCTACAATGAGCAGTTCTTC.

This clonotype was seen more than once but under ten times. This chain uses TRBV7-6 with TRBJ1-5; D is uncertain. Trimming cost V 2 bases and J 0 bases, with 8 bases left between them. CDR3 length: 15 amino acids. The germline V gene encodes CDR1 SGHVS and CDR2 FNYEAQ. In nucleotides, the CDR3 is TGTGCCAGCAGCTTATATACGGATAGCAATCAGCCCCAGCATTTT. It encodes CASSLYTDSNQPQHF.

V usage is TRBV7-2 and J usage is TRBJ2-2; D is unclear. The CDR3 is made up of 16 amino acids. V was cut by 3 bases and J by 1 base, with 12 bases left in between. Germline assignment: CDR1 SGHTA and CDR2 FQGNSA. CDR3: CASSLGWLLNTGELFF. DNA for the CDR3: TGTGCCAGCAGCTTGGGTTGGCTCCTGAACACCGGGGAGCTGTTTTTT.

This clonotype was seen more than once but under ten times. This chain connects TRBV29-1 to TRBJ2-1; the match to TRBD1 covers 9 bases. Losses at the gene ends were 4 bases for V and 8 bases for J; bases not matched to a gene: 18. Germline CDR1 is SQVTM and CDR2 is ANQGSEA. This CDR3 spans 17 amino acids. CDR3 loop: CSVVPDLRDRVAYEQFF. The CDR3 bases are TGCAGCGTTGTTCCCGATCTTCGGGACAGGGTCGCCTATGAGCAGTTCTTC.

This clonotype appeared a few times. The chain combines TRBV2 with TRBJ1-2, with D possibly matching TRBD1 (5 bases). In germline, CDR1 is SNHLY, CDR2 FYNNEI. This CDR3 region has 14 residues. The V gene lost 0 bases and the J gene lost 5 bases, with 10 bases spanning the gap. CDR3 residues: CASSEAGAGYGYTF. In nucleotides, the CDR3 is TGTGCCAGCAGTGAAGCAGGGGCGGGGTATGGCTACACCTTC.

On this clonotype itself: Lacking the conserved final phenylalanine or tryptophan, this CDR3 likely reflects a read error. This sequence joins TRBV6-1 and TRBJ2-1, with a weak D call TRBD1 (5 bases). The CDR3 covers 16 residues. Between the trimmed V and J ends, which lost 1 base and 7 bases, there was a span of 17 bases. CDR1 is MNHNS, CDR2 SASEGT, per germline. The CDR3, as DNA: TGTGCCAGCAGTGAAGATGGGTGGGGCAGGTTGAATGAGCAGTTCTCC. It is translated as CASSEDGWGRLNEQFS.

This clonotype was counted a few times. The chain has TRBV9 and TRBJ1-2, with D possibly being TRBD1 (6 bases). Germline values: CDR1 SGDLS, CDR2 YYNGEE. V dropped 3 bases and J dropped 4 bases, with 16 bases sitting between them. This CDR3 is built from 15 residues. The CDR3 DNA sequence: TGTGCCAGCAGCGAGGGGGGGGGGAACGCCTATGGCTACACCTTC. Protein: CASSEGGGNAYGYTF. The variable domain in full, completed from reference TRBV9 and TRBJ1-2, reads DSGVTQTPKHLITATGQRVTLRCSPRSGDLSVYWYQQSLDQGLQFLIQYYNGEERAKGNILERFSAQQFPDLHSELNLSSLELGDSALYFCASSEGGGNAYGYTFGSGTRLTVV.

This clonotype was observed a few times. The genes are TRBV28 and TRBJ2-7; possibly TRBD1 for D (6 bases). This CDR3 spans 15 amino acids. V lost 4 bases to trimming and J lost 0 bases, with 13 bases between them. Germline loops: CDR1 MDHEN, CDR2 SYDVKM. The CDR3: CASSSRQEFSYEQYF. The CDR3, as DNA: TGTGCCAGCAGTTCCAGACAGGAATTCTCCTACGAGCAGTACTTC.

This clonotype was counted a few times. The chain links TRBV7-3 to TRBJ2-2, with D unclear. The V end lost 2 bases, the J end lost 8 bases, and 9 bases lay between the germline ends. The CDR3 spans 13 residues. CDR1 and CDR2 from the germline V gene are SGHTA and FQGTGA. The CDR3 nucleotides read TGTGCCAGCAGCTTAGGGTCACAGGGGGAGCTGTTTTTT. It specifies CASSLGSQGELFF.

This rearrangement joins TRBV6-1 to TRBJ2-7; D possibly corresponds to TRBD1 (6 bases). V dropped 6 bases and J dropped 0 bases, with 15 bases sitting between them. Germline lookup yields CDR1 MNHNS and CDR2 SASEGT. The CDR3 covers 15 residues. In DNA form, the CDR3 reads TGTGCCAGCAGATACCAGGGGTCAAGCTCCTACGAGCAGTACTTC. Residues: CASRYQGSSSYEQYF.